This T cell receptor (beta chain) is drawn from a study of cytomegalovirus exposure and HLA in healthy donors. Germline V gives CDR1 MNHNS, CDR2 SASEGT. V was pared by 7 bases and J by 4 bases, with 16 bases between. The CDR3 is 15 residues long. PCR was performed using 60 Vbeta and 13 Jbeta primers. Assay: immunoSEQ multiplex PCR; the TCRdb copy retains only in-frame clones and omits some. The repertoire holds approximately 180,000 clones, with 81% as singletons. The specimen was PBMCs. The V gene is TRBV6-1, the J gene TRBJ2-2; D remains unclear. This receptor was obtained from a woman aged 18-29 years in good health and CMV-seropositive. The CDR3 protein is CASTYDPRGTGELFF. In DNA form, the CDR3 reads TGTGCCAGCACCTATGACCCCCGCGGCACCGGGGAGCTGTTTTTT.